The T cell receptor beta chain under discussion was sequenced for a study of PD-1 blockade in classical Hodgkin lymphoma. Across the whole study: Patients were infused with nivolumab 3 mg/kg every 2 weeks.

This clone was observed a few times. The target antigen is unknown. Autologous stem cell transplantation was followed by relapse in every patient, and brentuximab vedotin exposure varied. Notes on the study in general: According to reports, newly diagnosed patients had lower baseline TCR diversity than healthy donors, and relapsed/refractory patients had lower baseline TCR diversity still. Lower baseline TCR diversity marked trial partial responders and progressors.

Measured with immunoSEQ multiplex PCR; TCRdb has only the in-frame clones, and not every one. The sample lists 49,000 or so clones, 80% occurring once. CDR1 is WNHNN, CDR2 SYGVQD, per germline (reference sequence). Trimming removed 3 bases from V and 12 bases from J, with 12 bases in between. This CDR3 comprises 12 residues. The input for sequencing was peripheral blood mononuclear cells (PBMCs), taken before the second cycle of nivolumab. The chain links TRBV10-1 to TRBJ2-1; the D is unclear. The sequence came from a human donor with classical Hodgkin lymphoma. The CDR3 reads CASSDPSVGQFF. Written as DNA, the CDR3 is TGCGCCAGCAGTGACCCGTCCGTCGGGCAGTTCTTC.